This TCR beta chain was sequenced during a study of cytomegalovirus exposure and HLA in healthy donors. Overall study: From donors who were HLA-typed, an early data release held about 85 million unique TCRs.

PCR was performed using 60 Vbeta and 13 Jbeta primers. Generated by immunoSEQ multiplex PCR, the TCRdb table keeps only in-frame clones and is missing some. The table has 60,000 to 75,000 clones, approximately 74% seen once. CDR3 size: 15 residues. The V gene's germline CDR1 is MDHEN and CDR2 SYDVKM. V lost 6 bases to trimming and J lost 5 bases; unmatched junction nucleotides: 12. Study-level points and caveats: HLA alleles showed associations with 15,000 to 20,000 TCR beta sequences in a later analysis, at a 0.05 false discovery rate.

For this clone: Its antigen is as yet unknown.

The specimen sequenced was PBMCs. The origin of this receptor is a woman in her twenties or thirties in good health and CMV-seropositive. The gene calls are TRBV28 and TRBJ1-2, with TRBD1 matching over 7 bases. The CDR3 spells CASRLSGQLIYGYTF. The CDR3 DNA sequence: TGTGCCAGCAGATTGTCGGGACAGCTAATATATGGCTACACCTTC.